The rows below give T cell receptor beta chains drawn from one sample of a study of cytomegalovirus exposure and HLA in healthy donors. Sequencing used immunoSEQ multiplex PCR; TCRdb keeps in-frame clones, though not all of them. The sample gives around 180,000 clones, approximately 88% of which show up once; approximately 1.2% is in the top ten. Sequenced sample: PBMCs. These receptors were taken from a boy aged 2 to 10 in good health and CMV-seronegative. Both conserved end residues are part of each CDR3. The order of the fields is J gene, clone size, D gene, V gene, CDR3 protein, CDR3 DNA. The D gene is left open where the match is weak. Where a row states a size, it is once, few, many or the class of an expanded clone; other rows omit it.

TRBJ2-5	-	TRBD2	TRBV6-5	CASSRAGTRQETQYF	TGTGCCAGCAGCCGAGCCGGGACTAGACAAGAGACCCAGTACTTC
TRBJ1-1	-	TRBD1	TRBV6-5	CASGPGGAGTEAFF	TGTGCCAGCGGACCAGGGGGCGCAGGCACTGAAGCTTTCTTT
TRBJ2-1	-	-	TRBV19	CASSPGGLAASEQFF	TGTGCCAGTAGTCCTGGGGGGCTAGCGGCGAGTGAGCAGTTCTTC
TRBJ1-3	-	TRBD1	TRBV5-1	CASSLAAGGGNTIYF	TGCGCCAGCAGCTTGGCCGCAGGGGGAGGAAACACCATATATTTT
TRBJ1-1	few	-	TRBV27	CASGGVTTEAFF	TGTGCCTCCGGGGGGGTGACCACTGAAGCTTTCTTT
TRBJ2-3	-	-	TRBV29-1	CSVEQGEGDTQYF	TGCAGCGTTGAACAGGGCGAAGGGGATACGCAGTATTTT
TRBJ2-3	-	TRBD2	TRBV30	CAWSVKRGGITDTQYF	TGTGCCTGGAGTGTAAAGCGGGGGGGCATCACAGATACGCAGTATTTT
TRBJ2-1	-	-	TRBV7-9	CASSHAGATNEQFF	TGTGCCAGCAGCCACGCGGGGGCCACAAATGAGCAGTTCTTC
TRBJ2-3	once	TRBD2	TRBV12-5	CASGLVTSADTQYF	TGTGCTAGTGGTTTGGTTACTAGCGCTGATACGCAGTATTTT
TRBJ2-6	-	-	TRBV4-3	CASSHSNGREFSPGANVLTF	TGCGCCAGCAGCCATTCGAACGGCAGGGAATTTTCCCCTGGGGCCAACGTCCTGACTTTC
TRBJ1-6	-	-	TRBV5-1	CASSPTAHTGEIYNSPLHF	TGCGCCAGCAGCCCTACGGCTCACACAGGAGAAATTTATAATTCACCCCTCCACTTT
TRBJ1-6	-	TRBD1	TRBV10-2	CASSGGQLIDNSPLHF	TGCGCCAGCAGTGGGGGACAGCTTATTGATAATTCACCCCTCCACTTT
TRBJ1-2	few	TRBD1	TRBV6-5	CASSSGTGQRHGYTF	TGTGCCAGCAGTTCTGGGACAGGGCAAAGACATGGCTACACCTTC
TRBJ1-1	-	TRBD1	TRBV18	CASSGDRGRPPEAFF	TGTGCCAGCTCAGGGGACAGGGGCCGGCCCCCTGAAGCTTTCTTT
TRBJ2-5	-	TRBD2	TRBV4-1	CASSQTTSGGYTQYF	TGCGCCAGCAGCCAAACGACTAGCGGGGGGTATACCCAGTACTTC
TRBJ1-2	few	-	TRBV21-1	CASSRSGQGDYGYTF	TGTGCCAGCAGCAGGTCGGGACAGGGTGACTATGGCTACACCTTC